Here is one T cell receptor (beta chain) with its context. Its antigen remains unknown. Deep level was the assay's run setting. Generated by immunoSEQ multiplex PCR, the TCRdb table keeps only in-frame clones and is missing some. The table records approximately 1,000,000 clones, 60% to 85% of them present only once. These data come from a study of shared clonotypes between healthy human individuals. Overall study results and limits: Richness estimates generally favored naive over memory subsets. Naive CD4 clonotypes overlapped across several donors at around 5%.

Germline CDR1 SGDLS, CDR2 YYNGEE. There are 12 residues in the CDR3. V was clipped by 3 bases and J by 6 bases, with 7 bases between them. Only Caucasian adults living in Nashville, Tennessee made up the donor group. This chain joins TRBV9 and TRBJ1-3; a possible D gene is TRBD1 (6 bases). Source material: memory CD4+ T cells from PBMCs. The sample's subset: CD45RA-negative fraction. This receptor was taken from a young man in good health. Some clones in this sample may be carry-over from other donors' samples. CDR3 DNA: TGTGCCAGCAGCGCAGGGGCAAACACCATATATTTT. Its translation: CASSAGANTIYF.